These 7 T cell receptor beta chains were sequenced from one sample in a study of T cell changes during pregnancy in multiple sclerosis. This table comes from immunoSEQ multiplex PCR, and its TCRdb copy is limited to in-frame clones, with some not included. The sample includes some 38,000 clones, around 93% of them seen just once. Source: CD4+ T cells from peripheral blood mononuclear cells, taken in the second trimester of pregnancy. These receptors came from a female donor with multiple sclerosis, enrolled in a pregnancy study.

V gene TRBV6-1 combines with J gene TRBJ2-1; TRBD1 might be the D (6 bases). The CDR3 is made up of 13 amino acids. Trimming shortened V by 8 bases and J by 3 bases, and 11 bases separated the two germline ends. The V gene's germline CDR1 is MNHNS and CDR2 SASEGT. Written as DNA, the CDR3 is TGTGCCAGCGGCAGGACAGTCTACAATGAGCAGTTCTTC. This translates into CASGRTVYNEQFF.

This clone has just one count. V and J are TRBV28 and TRBJ2-2; D is perhaps TRBD1 (6 bases). In germline, CDR1 is MDHEN, CDR2 SYDVKM. V dropped 4 bases and J dropped 0 bases, with 12 bases sitting between them. The CDR3 is made up of 16 amino acids. Here the CDR3 reads CASSSNRAPNTGELFF. The CDR3 DNA reads as TGTGCCAGCAGTTCCAACAGGGCCCCGAACACCGGGGAGCTGTTTTTT.

The chain is built from TRBV19 and TRBJ2-2, with TRBD1 matching over 7 bases. The CDR3 extends over 15 amino acids. In germline, CDR1 is LNHDA, CDR2 SQIVND (reference sequence). V dropped 7 bases and J dropped 4; count of bases not matched to a gene: 9. CDR3: CASIDREIGTGELFF. CDR3 in DNA: TGTGCCAGTATCGACAGGGAAATCGGCACCGGGGAGCTGTTTTTT.

The chain links TRBV7-6 to TRBJ2-2, with D possibly TRBD2 on 6 matching bases. This CDR3 comprises 15 residues. Germline V gene lookup returns CDR1 SGHVS and CDR2 FNYEAQ. V was cut by 1 base and J by 5 bases, with 11 bases left in between. In DNA, the CDR3 is TGTGCCAGCAGCTTAGTAACTAGCCGGACCGGGGAGCTGTTTTTT. This sequence encodes CASSLVTSRTGELFF.

This clone showed up just a few times. This chain joins TRBV19 and TRBJ2-7; maybe TRBD1 (6 bases). V lost 5 bases, J lost 5 bases, and 19 bases lay in between. Germline CDR1 and CDR2: LNHDA and SQIVND (reference sequence). This CDR3 is built from 15 residues. In DNA form, the CDR3 reads TGTGCCAGTAGTCCACTGGGGGCGGGCAGAGACGAGCAGTACTTC. Amino acids: CASSPLGAGRDEQYF.

The chain employs TRBV18 and TRBJ1-2; maybe TRBD1 (5 bases). Germline CDR1 KGHSH, CDR2 LQKENI. There are 13 residues in the CDR3. Trimming pared 5 bases from V and 5 bases from J, leaving 12 bases between. CDR3 nucleotide sequence: TGTGCCAGCTCAGCGACAGCCACATATGGCTACACCTTC. This encodes CASSATATYGYTF. The full variable domain, in which reference TRBV18 and TRBJ1-2 provide the parts outside the CDR3, is NAGVMQNPRHLVRRRGQEARLRCSPMKGHSHVYWYRQLPEEGLKFMVYLQKENIIDESGMPKERFSAEFPKEGPSILRIQQVVRGDSAAYFCASSATATYGYTFGSGTRLTVV.

This clone was detected once. The rearrangement joins TRBV19 to TRBJ1-5; TRBD1 aligns across 10 bases. Looked up from germline, CDR1 is LNHDA and CDR2 is SQIVND (reference sequence). V shed 4 bases, J shed 1 base, and the junction held 4 bases outside the gene matches. This CDR3 contains 16 residues. The chain's CDR3 is CASSRQGAVSNQPQHF. As DNA, the CDR3 is TGTGCCAGTAGTAGACAGGGGGCTGTCAGCAATCAGCCCCAGCATTTT. Drawing the rest from reference TRBV19 and TRBJ1-5, the complete variable domain is DGGITQSPKYLFRKEGQNVTLSCEQNLNHDAMYWYRQDPGQGLRLIYYSQIVNDFQKGDIAEGYSVSREKKESFPLTVTSAQKNPTAFYLCASSRQGAVSNQPQHFGDGTRLSIL.